This TCR beta chain was retrieved from a study of T cells in Graves' hyperthyroidism and ophthalmopathy. Amplified TCR beta CDR3 regions derived from RNA transcripts. The HTBI primer set served for first-round RT-PCR of the TCR CDR3. TCRdb recomputed calls from the multiplex PCR reads with MiXCR, one row per CDR3 protein. The sample has 250,000 to 300,000 distinct CDR3 sequences, 13% seen once; the top ten hold 7.8%. Together with thyroid ultrasound, orbital computed tomography, serum thyroxine and TRAb, clinical symptoms were used for diagnoses. Any symptoms of ophthalmopathy came after the first hyperthyroidism diagnosis, from which the blood sample dates. This clonotype was recorded many times. What it recognizes is unknown. Germline lookup yields CDR1 MDHEN and CDR2 SYDVKM. The CDR3 totals 17 residues. V trimming: 7 bases; J trimming: 3 bases; junction bases outside the gene matches: 16. The study's findings and limits: Blood also carried most thyroid clonotypes expanded above 0.001.

The sequence was obtained from a woman aged 25 to 39 with Graves' hyperthyroidism that later progressed to Graves' ophthalmopathy. The sequenced material came from blood. The chain employs TRBV28 and TRBJ2-7, with 9 bases that match TRBD2. DNA of the CDR3: TGTGCCAGCACCCCCCTCCCTTCTAGCGGGAACCTCTACGAGCAGTACTTC. Its protein is CASTPLPSSGNLYEQYF.